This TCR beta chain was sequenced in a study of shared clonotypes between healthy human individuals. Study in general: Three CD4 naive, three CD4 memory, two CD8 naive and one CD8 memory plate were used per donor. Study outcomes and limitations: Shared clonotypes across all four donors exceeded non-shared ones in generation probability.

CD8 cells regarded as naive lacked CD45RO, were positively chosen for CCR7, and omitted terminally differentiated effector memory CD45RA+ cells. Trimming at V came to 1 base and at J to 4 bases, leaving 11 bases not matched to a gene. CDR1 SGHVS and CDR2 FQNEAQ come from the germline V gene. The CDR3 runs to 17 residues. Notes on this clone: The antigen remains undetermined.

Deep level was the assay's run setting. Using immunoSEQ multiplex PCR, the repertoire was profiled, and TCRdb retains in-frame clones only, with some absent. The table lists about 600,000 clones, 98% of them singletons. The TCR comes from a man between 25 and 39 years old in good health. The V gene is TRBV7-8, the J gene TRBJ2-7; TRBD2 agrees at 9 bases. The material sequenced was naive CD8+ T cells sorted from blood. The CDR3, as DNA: TGTGCCAGCAGCTTAGGACCTTTTAGCGGGAGTTGGTACGAGCAGTACTTC. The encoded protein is CASSLGPFSGSWYEQYF.